This T cell receptor (beta chain) was identified in a study of T cell changes during pregnancy in multiple sclerosis. Profiled with immunoSEQ multiplex PCR; TCRdb holds only in-frame clones, not every one. The table lists around 100,000 clones, 92% of them singletons. With V trimmed by 6 bases and J by 6 bases, 11 bases remained unmatched. The CDR3 contains 15 residues. Per germline, CDR1 KGHSH and CDR2 LQKENI. The J gene is TRBJ2-1, the V gene TRBV18; TRBD2 agrees at 7 bases. Sequencing used peripheral blood, obtained after pregnancy. The receptor was isolated from a female donor with multiple sclerosis, enrolled in a pregnancy study. The CDR3 here is CASSLGGNQGNEQFF. As DNA, the CDR3 is TGTGCCAGCTCTTTGGGGGGGAACCAAGGCAATGAGCAGTTCTTC.